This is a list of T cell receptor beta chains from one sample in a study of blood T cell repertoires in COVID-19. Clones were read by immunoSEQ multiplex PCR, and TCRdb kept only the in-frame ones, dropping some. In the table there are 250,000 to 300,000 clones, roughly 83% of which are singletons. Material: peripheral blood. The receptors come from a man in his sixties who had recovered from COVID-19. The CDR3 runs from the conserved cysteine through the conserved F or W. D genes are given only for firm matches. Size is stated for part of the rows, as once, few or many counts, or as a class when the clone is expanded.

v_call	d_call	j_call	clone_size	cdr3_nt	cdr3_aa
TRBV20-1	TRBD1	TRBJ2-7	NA	TGCAGTGCTAGTCTGTTGAGGGGGCCCTACGAGCAGTACTTC	CSASLLRGPYEQYF
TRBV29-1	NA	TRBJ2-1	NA	TGCAGCGTTGAATCCCGGCTAGCAATCTATGAGCAGTTCTTC	CSVESRLAIYEQFF
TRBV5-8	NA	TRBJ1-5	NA	TGTGCCAGCAGCCCTAACAGGGGCAATCAGCCCCAGCATTTT	CASSPNRGNQPQHF
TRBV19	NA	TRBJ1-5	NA	TGTGCCAGCCACCCTGGAGGTCCTACATGGGGACAGCCCCAGCATTTT	CASHPGGPTWGQPQHF
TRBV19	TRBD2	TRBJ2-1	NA	TGTGCCAGTAGTTATGTAGCGGGAAATGAGCAGTTCTTC	CASSYVAGNEQFF
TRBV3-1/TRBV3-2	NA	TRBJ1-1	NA	TGTGCCAGCAGCCAATTGGGGGCGTGGATTGGGAACACTGAAGCTTTCTTT	CASSQLGAWIGNTEAFF
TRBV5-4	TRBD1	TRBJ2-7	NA	TGTGCCAGCAGCTTGGGGGGGACAGCTTACGAGCAGTACTTC	CASSLGGTAYEQYF
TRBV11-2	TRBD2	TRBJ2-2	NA	TGTGCCAGCAGCCTTCGCGGGGGGAGCTCGAACACCGGGGAGCTGTTTTTT	CASSLRGGSSNTGELFF
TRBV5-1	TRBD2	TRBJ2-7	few	TGCGCCAGTACGACTGGCGGGAGCGCTAGCTCCTACGAGCAGTACTTC	CASTTGGSASSYEQYF
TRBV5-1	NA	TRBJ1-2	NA	TGCGCCAGCAGCACACTACAGGGTAACTATGGCTACACCTTC	CASSTLQGNYGYTF
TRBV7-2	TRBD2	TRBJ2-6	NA	TGTGCCAGCAGCGCCTGGGCTAGCGGGAGTACTGGGGCCAACGTCCTGACTTTC	CASSAWASGSTGANVLTF
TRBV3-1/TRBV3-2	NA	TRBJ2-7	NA	TGTGCCAGCAGCCAGCGGGACTCCTACGAGCAGTACTTC	CASSQRDSYEQYF
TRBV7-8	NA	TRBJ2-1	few	TGTGCCAGCAAGTTAGGGTCAGGGACTCATGAGCAGTTCTTC	CASKLGSGTHEQFF
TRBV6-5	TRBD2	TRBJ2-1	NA	TGTGCCAGCAGCCGAGCGGGGAGCTCCTACAATGAGCAGTTCTTC	CASSRAGSSYNEQFF
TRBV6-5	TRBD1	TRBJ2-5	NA	TGTGCCAGCAACGGACAGGGGCAGACCCAGTACTTC	CASNGQGQTQYF
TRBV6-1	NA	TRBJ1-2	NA	TGTGCCAGCAGTGAACGGGGGAGCTATGGCTACACCTTC	CASSERGSYGYTF
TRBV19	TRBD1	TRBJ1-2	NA	TGTGCCAGTAGTACCGGACAGGGGGCGTCCAGCTACACCTTC	CASSTGQGASSYTF
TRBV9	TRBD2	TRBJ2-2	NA	TGTGCCAGCAGCGACCGGGACTATCGTCCCACCGGGGAGCTGTTTTTT	CASSDRDYRPTGELFF
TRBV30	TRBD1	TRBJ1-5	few	TGTGCCTGGAGTAGGTCCGGGACAGGGCATCAGCCCCAGCATTTT	CAWSRSGTGHQPQHF
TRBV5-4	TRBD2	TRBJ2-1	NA	TGTGCCAGCAGCTTGAGTTTGGGGGGGATTAATGAGCAGTTCTTC	CASSLSLGGINEQFF
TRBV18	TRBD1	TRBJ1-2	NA	TGTGCCAGCTCACCCCCGGGACAGGGGTGGTATGGCTACACCTTC	CASSPPGQGWYGYTF
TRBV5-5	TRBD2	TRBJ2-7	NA	TGTGCCAGCAGCTCCCAGGTGGCGGGAGCATCCTACGAGCAGTACTTC	CASSSQVAGASYEQYF
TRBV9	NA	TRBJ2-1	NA	TGTGCCAACAGCGAGGCCCCAGGGTACGATGAGCAGTTCTTC	CANSEAPGYDEQFF
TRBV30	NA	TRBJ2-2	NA	TGTGCCTGGAGTGTAGGGGGCGGGGAGCTGTTTTTT	CAWSVGGGELFF
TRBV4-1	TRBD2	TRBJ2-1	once	TGCGCCAGCAGACCCCGGGGTGAGACTAGCGGGAGTCGCGACAATGAGCAGTTCTTC	CASRPRGETSGSRDNEQFF
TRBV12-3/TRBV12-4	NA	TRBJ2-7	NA	TGTGCCAGCAGTCGTCGAGGCGACGAGCAGTACTTC	CASSRRGDEQYF
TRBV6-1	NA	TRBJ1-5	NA	TGTGCCAGCAGTGAAGCGCGCCAGGGGCCTTTTTATAGCAATCAGCCCCAGCATTTT	CASSEARQGPFYSNQPQHF
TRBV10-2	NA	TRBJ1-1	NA	TGCGCCACTGCCAGCGGCGGGAATCCAGCTGAAGCTTTCTTT	CATASGGNPAEAFF
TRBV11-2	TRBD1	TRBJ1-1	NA	TGTGCCAGCAGGTCCTCGGGACAGGGAACTGAAGCTTTCTTT	CASRSSGQGTEAFF
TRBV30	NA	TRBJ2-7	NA	TGTGCCTGGAGAGCCCAGGGGCAAACCTACGAGCAGTACTTC	CAWRAQGQTYEQYF
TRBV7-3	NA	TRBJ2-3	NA	TGTGCCAGCAGCTTGACAGGCACAGATACGCAGTATTTT	CASSLTGTDTQYF
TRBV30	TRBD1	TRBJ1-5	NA	TGTGCCTGGGGGACAGGGGGGGTCAATCAGCCCCAGCATTTT	CAWGTGGVNQPQHF
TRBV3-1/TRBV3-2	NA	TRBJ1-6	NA	TGTGCCAGCAGCCAAGGGGGAGATAATTCACCCCTCCACTTT	CASSQGGDNSPLHF
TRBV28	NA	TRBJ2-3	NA	TGTGCCAGCAGTTTATCACTCCAGCGGGCCGAGTATTTT	CASSLSLQRAEYF
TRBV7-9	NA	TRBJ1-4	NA	TGTGCCAGCAGCTTCGGTGATGAAAAACTGTTTTTT	CASSFGDEKLFF
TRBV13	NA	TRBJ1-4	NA	TGTGCCAGCAGCTCATCGGCAGGGGAGCGAAAACTGTTTTTT	CASSSSAGERKLFF
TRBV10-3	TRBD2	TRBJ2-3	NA	TGTGCCATCAGTGAGCGGTCTAGCGGGGGTCCCACAGATACGCAGTATTTT	CAISERSSGGPTDTQYF
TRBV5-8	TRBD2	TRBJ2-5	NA	TGTGCCAGCTTAAGGGGGCTAGCGGGAGTTTTGGAGACCCAGTACTTC	CASLRGLAGVLETQYF
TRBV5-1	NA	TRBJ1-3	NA	TGCGCCAGCAGCCGATATGCACAGGACCTCTCTGGAAACACCATATATTTT	CASSRYAQDLSGNTIYF
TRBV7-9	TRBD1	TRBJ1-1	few	TGTGCCAGCACCACCGAAGACAGGGAGGACACTGAAGCTTTCTTT	CASTTEDREDTEAFF
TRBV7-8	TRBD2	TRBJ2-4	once	TGTGCCAGCAGCGGAACTAGCGGGAGATCCATAGGCATTCAGTACTTC	CASSGTSGRSIGIQYF
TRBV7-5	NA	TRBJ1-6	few	TGTGTCAGAATCCCCTGGGGGAGGAGCTCCTATAATTCACCCCTCCACTTT	CVRIPWGRSSYNSPLHF
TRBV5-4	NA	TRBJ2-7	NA	TGTGCCAGCACCCTAACGGGAGGGGGCCGTCGCGAGCAGTACTTC	CASTLTGGGRREQYF
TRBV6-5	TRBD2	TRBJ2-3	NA	TGTGCCAGCATCTCAGCGGGAGGGACAGATACGCAGTATTTT	CASISAGGTDTQYF
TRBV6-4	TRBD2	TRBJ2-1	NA	TGTGCCAGCAGTGAGAGCGGGGCCAATGAGCAGTTCTTC	CASSESGANEQFF
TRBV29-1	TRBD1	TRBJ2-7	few	TGCAGCGTTGAAGCCCCGGGACAGGTAGGGAGCGGCGGCTCCTACGAGCAGTACTTC	CSVEAPGQVGSGGSYEQYF